The rows below give T cell receptor beta chains drawn from one sample of a study of blood T cell repertoires in COVID-19. Assay: immunoSEQ multiplex PCR; the TCRdb copy retains only in-frame clones and omits some. This table holds tens of thousands of clones, about 86% found once. The sequencing input was peripheral blood. The receptors originated from a man between 70 and 80 years old with acute or convalescent COVID-19. The CDR3 runs from the conserved cysteine through the conserved F or W. A D gene is named only where the DNA matches it firmly. Part of the rows lack a size; the others show once, few, many or a class for expanded clones.

D gene: NA
J gene: TRBJ2-5
V gene: TRBV11-2
clone size: NA
CDR3 length: 13
CDR3 DNA: TGTGCCAGCAGCTTAGCGCCGCGGGAGACCCAGTACTTC
CDR3 protein: CASSLAPRETQYF

D gene: TRBD2
J gene: TRBJ2-3
V gene: TRBV7-9
clone size: NA
CDR3 length: 13
CDR3 DNA: TGTGCCACGGGGACTAGCGGCACAGATACGCAGTATTTT
CDR3 protein: CATGTSGTDTQYF

D gene: NA
J gene: TRBJ1-1
V gene: TRBV27
clone size: once
CDR3 length: 13
CDR3 DNA: TGTGCCAGCAGTAGGGGATTGAACACTGAAGCTTTCTTT
CDR3 protein: CASSRGLNTEAFF

D gene: NA
J gene: TRBJ2-1
V gene: TRBV10-3
clone size: once
CDR3 length: 13
CDR3 DNA: TGTGCCATCATGGGCGTCATGGGCAATGAGCAGTTCTTC
CDR3 protein: CAIMGVMGNEQFF

D gene: NA
J gene: TRBJ1-1
V gene: TRBV30
clone size: NA
CDR3 length: 13
CDR3 DNA: TGTGCCTGGAGCCCGGCAGGGAGGTCGCAAGCTTTCTTT
CDR3 protein: CAWSPAGRSQAFF

D gene: NA
J gene: TRBJ2-1
V gene: TRBV18
clone size: NA
CDR3 length: 14
CDR3 DNA: TGTGCCAGCTCACCCATAAGTAGCGAGGATGAGCAGTTCTTC
CDR3 protein: CASSPISSEDEQFF

D gene: NA
J gene: TRBJ2-1
V gene: TRBV24-1
clone size: NA
CDR3 length: 11
CDR3 DNA: TGTGCCACCAGTGATTCGGGTGAGCAGTTCTTC
CDR3 protein: CATSDSGEQFF

D gene: TRBD2
J gene: TRBJ2-2
V gene: TRBV10-1
clone size: few
CDR3 length: 16
CDR3 DNA: TGCGCCAGCAGTGAGTCGGGGGGGGGAGGGATCGGGGAGCTGTTTTTT
CDR3 protein: CASSESGGGGIGELFF

D gene: NA
J gene: TRBJ2-7
V gene: TRBV30
clone size: NA
CDR3 length: 18
CDR3 DNA: TGTGCCTGGGTAAATTGGCAGGGGTTGGGTAGGGAGACGGACGAGCAGTACTTC
CDR3 protein: CAWVNWQGLGRETDEQYF

D gene: TRBD1
J gene: TRBJ1-1
V gene: TRBV7-9
clone size: NA
CDR3 length: 14
CDR3 DNA: TGTGCCAGCAGCGCAGGACAGGGAAATCTTGAAGCTTTCTTT
CDR3 protein: CASSAGQGNLEAFF

D gene: TRBD1
J gene: TRBJ1-6
V gene: TRBV28
clone size: NA
CDR3 length: 17
CDR3 DNA: TGTGCCAGCAGTCCCGTCACTGGGACAGGGATTTTCTCACCCCTCCACTTT
CDR3 protein: CASSPVTGTGIFSPLHF

D gene: TRBD1
J gene: TRBJ1-2
V gene: TRBV10-3
clone size: NA
CDR3 length: 14
CDR3 DNA: TGTGCCATCAGTGCTGGACAGGCTAACTATGGCTACACCTTC
CDR3 protein: CAISAGQANYGYTF

D gene: NA
J gene: TRBJ2-7
V gene: TRBV27
clone size: NA
CDR3 length: 15
CDR3 DNA: TGTGCCAGCAGTTTTGGCTTTCAGGGCAGGTACGAGCAGTACTTC
CDR3 protein: CASSFGFQGRYEQYF

D gene: NA
J gene: TRBJ2-2
V gene: TRBV11-3
clone size: NA
CDR3 length: 14
CDR3 DNA: TGTGCCAGCAGCGCCCATCCAGGGACCGGGGAGCTGTTTTTT
CDR3 protein: CASSAHPGTGELFF

D gene: NA
J gene: TRBJ1-2
V gene: TRBV5-6
clone size: NA
CDR3 length: 15
CDR3 DNA: TGTGCCAGCAACCTGGAGGGGATTTCTAACTATGGCTACACCTTC
CDR3 protein: CASNLEGISNYGYTF

D gene: TRBD1
J gene: TRBJ2-7
V gene: TRBV7-8
clone size: NA
CDR3 length: 15
CDR3 DNA: TGTGCCAGCAGCTTAGCCGGGACAGGACCCTACGAGCAGTACTTC
CDR3 protein: CASSLAGTGPYEQYF

D gene: TRBD1
J gene: TRBJ1-5
V gene: TRBV19
clone size: NA
CDR3 length: 14
CDR3 DNA: TGTGCCAGTAGTACTACAGGGGGAAATCAGCCCCAGCATTTT
CDR3 protein: CASSTTGGNQPQHF

D gene: NA
J gene: TRBJ2-1
V gene: TRBV5-4
clone size: once
CDR3 length: 14
CDR3 DNA: TGTGCCAGCAGCTTGGAAGCGACCCACAATGAGCAGTTCTTC
CDR3 protein: CASSLEATHNEQFF

D gene: NA
J gene: TRBJ2-7
V gene: TRBV19
clone size: few
CDR3 length: 14
CDR3 DNA: TGTGCCAGTAGTATAGCGGGAGATTCGTACGAGCAGTACTTC
CDR3 protein: CASSIAGDSYEQYF

D gene: TRBD1
J gene: TRBJ2-7
V gene: TRBV7-9
clone size: NA
CDR3 length: 14
CDR3 DNA: TGTGCCAGCAGCTCCACACAGGGGGCGTTCGAGCAGTACTTC
CDR3 protein: CASSSTQGAFEQYF

D gene: TRBD1
J gene: TRBJ1-3
V gene: TRBV29-1
clone size: once
CDR3 length: 14
CDR3 DNA: TGCAGCGGGCAAACCGGGACAGGGGTGAACACCATATATTTT
CDR3 protein: CSGQTGTGVNTIYF

D gene: TRBD1
J gene: TRBJ1-1
V gene: TRBV10-3
clone size: NA
CDR3 length: 14
CDR3 DNA: TGTGCCATCAGCCCGGGACAGCCGAACACTGAAGCTTTCTTT
CDR3 protein: CAISPGQPNTEAFF

D gene: TRBD1
J gene: TRBJ1-3
V gene: TRBV30
clone size: NA
CDR3 length: 14
CDR3 DNA: TGTGTGACTTCTCCGGGACAGGGAGGAAACACCATATATTTT
CDR3 protein: CVTSPGQGGNTIYF

D gene: TRBD2
J gene: TRBJ2-3
V gene: TRBV3-1/TRBV3-2
clone size: NA
CDR3 length: 15
CDR3 DNA: TGTGCCGGCCGACTAGCGGGGGCCCGCACAGATACGCAGTATTTT
CDR3 protein: CAGRLAGARTDTQYF

D gene: NA
J gene: TRBJ1-4
V gene: TRBV6-6
clone size: NA
CDR3 length: 14
CDR3 DNA: TGTGCCAGCAGTTACAAGGAGCCCTACGAAAAACTGTTTTTT
CDR3 protein: CASSYKEPYEKLFF

D gene: NA
J gene: TRBJ1-5
V gene: TRBV3-1/TRBV3-2
clone size: NA
CDR3 length: 14
CDR3 DNA: TGTGCCAGCAGCCCCTCGGGGGGCCTCCAGCCCCAGCATTTT
CDR3 protein: CASSPSGGLQPQHF

D gene: NA
J gene: TRBJ1-5
V gene: TRBV6-5
clone size: NA
CDR3 length: 15
CDR3 DNA: TGTGCCAGCAGTCCCGCCAGGGCGCCCAATCAGCCCCAGCATTTT
CDR3 protein: CASSPARAPNQPQHF

D gene: NA
J gene: TRBJ2-3
V gene: TRBV20-1
clone size: NA
CDR3 length: 11
CDR3 DNA: TGCAGTGCCGTTCCTGAGGATACGCAGTATTTT
CDR3 protein: CSAVPEDTQYF

D gene: NA
J gene: TRBJ2-7
V gene: TRBV3-1/TRBV3-2
clone size: NA
CDR3 length: 16
CDR3 DNA: TGTGCCAGCAGCCCGATCGGGGGAGGAAGCTCCTACGAGCAGTACTTC
CDR3 protein: CASSPIGGGSSYEQYF

D gene: NA
J gene: TRBJ1-2
V gene: TRBV6-2/TRBV6-3
clone size: NA
CDR3 length: 16
CDR3 DNA: TGTGCCAGCAGTTACGATCGGGGGGCCCTTGGCTATGGCTACACCTTC
CDR3 protein: CASSYDRGALGYGYTF

D gene: TRBD1
J gene: TRBJ1-5
V gene: TRBV19
clone size: few
CDR3 length: 17
CDR3 DNA: TGTGCCAGTAGTATCCCAGGGGGATGGGACAGGGAAACGCCCCAGCATTTT
CDR3 protein: CASSIPGGWDRETPQHF

D gene: NA
J gene: TRBJ2-1
V gene: TRBV19
clone size: once
CDR3 length: 13
CDR3 DNA: TGTGCCAGTAGTCCCGGCGGGGACGATGAGCAGTTCTTC
CDR3 protein: CASSPGGDDEQFF

D gene: TRBD1
J gene: TRBJ2-7
V gene: TRBV11-2
clone size: NA
CDR3 length: 15
CDR3 DNA: TGTGCCAGCAGCCGAAAGGGACAGGGGTCCTACGAGCAGTACTTC
CDR3 protein: CASSRKGQGSYEQYF

D gene: TRBD2
J gene: TRBJ2-7
V gene: TRBV7-8
clone size: NA
CDR3 length: 14
CDR3 DNA: TGTGCCAGCACCCTACTAGCGGGAGTCTACGAGCAGTACTTC
CDR3 protein: CASTLLAGVYEQYF

D gene: NA
J gene: TRBJ1-5
V gene: TRBV6-5
clone size: NA
CDR3 length: 13
CDR3 DNA: TGTGCCAGCAGTTCTCCGGGGGGTCAGCCCCAGCATTTT
CDR3 protein: CASSSPGGQPQHF

D gene: TRBD2
J gene: TRBJ2-1
V gene: TRBV20-1
clone size: NA
CDR3 length: 15
CDR3 DNA: TGCAGTGCTAGTCGCAGGACTAGCGGTATCGATGAGCAGTTCTTC
CDR3 protein: CSASRRTSGIDEQFF

D gene: NA
J gene: TRBJ2-1
V gene: TRBV10-1
clone size: few
CDR3 length: 15
CDR3 DNA: TGCGCCAGCAGTAGTACGGGACTCGTGTCATACGGGCAGTTCTTC
CDR3 protein: CASSSTGLVSYGQFF